A single sample is the source of the 10 T cell receptor beta chains below, sequenced in a study of blood T cell repertoires in COVID-19. Using immunoSEQ multiplex PCR, the repertoire was profiled, and TCRdb retains in-frame clones only, with some absent. Of about 180,000 clones listed, roughly 90% are singletons. The sequencing sample was made of PBMCs or T cells enriched from blood (not recorded which). The source is a human donor with acute COVID-19. The donor label of this sample is uncertain.

The J gene is TRBJ1-2, the V gene TRBV6-5; 7 bases are a match to TRBD1. V gave up 6 bases and J gave up 7 bases; unmatched junction bases: 11. The CDR3 runs to 14 residues. The V gene's germline CDR1 is MNHEY and CDR2 SVGAGI. The CDR3 loop reads CASRGDSTQGGYTF. The CDR3 DNA sequence: TGTGCCAGCAGGGGGGACAGTACCCAGGGTGGCTACACCTTC.

This clone occurred once. The chain couples TRBV4-1 to TRBJ2-1; 11 bases line up with TRBD2. V lost 0 bases and J lost 9; bases outside the gene matches: 7. Germline V gene lookup returns CDR1 MGHRA and CDR2 YSYEKL. The CDR3 loop spans 16 amino acids. The CDR3 coding sequence is TGCGCCAGCAGCCAAGATGTAGCGGGGGGGCCCGGTGAGCAGTTCTTC. Its protein product is CASSQDVAGGPGEQFF.

There are many counts of this clone. This chain links TRBV19 with TRBJ2-2; 8 nucleotides line up with TRBD1. After removal of 7 bases from V and 5 bases from J, the junction contained 6 bases not matched to a gene. The germline V gene encodes CDR1 LNHDA and CDR2 SQIVND (reference sequence). The CDR3 loop spans 14 amino acids. CDR3 amino acids: CASTQGAGTGELFF. As DNA, the CDR3 is TGTGCCAGTACCCAGGGGGCGGGAACCGGGGAGCTGTTTTTT.

V usage is TRBV3-1 (or the pseudogene TRBV3-2) and J usage is TRBJ1-2; D is unresolved. The V end was cut by 4 bases, the J end by 3 bases, with 9 bases between. This CDR3 is built from 13 residues. The germline CDR1 and CDR2 sequences are LGHDT and YNNKEL (reference sequence). CDR3 nucleotide sequence: TGTGCCAGCAGCCTCCGCGGGTACTATGGCTACACCTTC. It encodes CASSLRGYYGYTF.

V usage is TRBV27 and J usage is TRBJ1-5; possibly TRBD1 for D (5 bases). The CDR3 has 17 residues. CDR1 and CDR2 (germline): MNHEY, SMNVEV (reference sequence). V dropped 0 bases and J dropped 3 bases, with 15 bases sitting between them. The CDR3 DNA reads as TGTGCCAGCAGTTTATCTCTCCAGGGAAGGTACAATCAGCCCCAGCATTTT. This translates into CASSLSLQGRYNQPQHF.

The chain employs TRBV27 and TRBJ1-2; a possible D gene is TRBD1 (5 bases). The germline CDR1 and CDR2 sequences are MNHEY and SMNVEV (reference sequence). The CDR3 totals 13 residues. Trimming took off 8 bases at V and 0 bases at J, with 10 bases between the two ends. The CDR3 reads CASGVQANYGYTF. The CDR3 DNA is TGTGCCAGCGGAGTACAGGCTAACTATGGCTACACCTTC.

On this clone itself: This sample includes further DNA sequences coding for the same CDR3. The chain recombines TRBV5-1 with TRBJ1-1, with TRBD1 identical over 8 bases. CDR1 is SGHRS and CDR2 is YFSETQ in the germline V gene. The CDR3 is made up of 15 amino acids. V shed 0 bases and J 1 base; nucleotides not matched to a gene: 2. CDR3 sequence: CASSLAGTGNTEAFF. DNA for the CDR3: TGCGCCAGCAGCTTGGCAGGGACAGGGAACACTGAAGCTTTCTTT.

V is TRBV4-2 and J is TRBJ2-3; 8 positions agree with TRBD1. Germline trimming cut 1 base from V and 4 bases from J; bases unmatched to any gene: 1. Per the germline V gene, CDR1 is LGHNA and CDR2 is YNFKEQ. The length of the CDR3 is 14 residues. CDR3 in amino acids: CASSQVDRADTQYF. As DNA, the CDR3 is TGTGCCAGCAGCCAAGTGGACAGGGCAGATACGCAGTATTTT.

This chain connects TRBV13 to TRBJ2-2; D remains ambiguous. Germline CDR1 and CDR2: PRHDT and FYEKMQ (reference sequence). This CDR3 comprises 16 residues. Trimming shortened V by 0 bases and J by 1 base, and 9 bases separated the two germline ends. CDR3 DNA sequence: TGTGCCAGCAGCTTAGGACACCCCCTGAACACCGGGGAGCTGTTTTTT. Translation gives CASSLGHPLNTGELFF.

The rearrangement uses TRBV3-1 (or the pseudogene TRBV3-2) and TRBJ1-2, with D possibly TRBD1 on 5 matching bases. The V and J ends lost 6 bases and 8 bases respectively, with 16 bases between them. This CDR3 contains 13 residues. Germline CDR1 reads LGHDT; CDR2 reads YNNKEL (reference sequence). The CDR3: CASSLQGGRGYTF. The DNA of the CDR3 is TGTGCCAGCAGTCTCCAGGGCGGTCGCGGCTACACCTTC.